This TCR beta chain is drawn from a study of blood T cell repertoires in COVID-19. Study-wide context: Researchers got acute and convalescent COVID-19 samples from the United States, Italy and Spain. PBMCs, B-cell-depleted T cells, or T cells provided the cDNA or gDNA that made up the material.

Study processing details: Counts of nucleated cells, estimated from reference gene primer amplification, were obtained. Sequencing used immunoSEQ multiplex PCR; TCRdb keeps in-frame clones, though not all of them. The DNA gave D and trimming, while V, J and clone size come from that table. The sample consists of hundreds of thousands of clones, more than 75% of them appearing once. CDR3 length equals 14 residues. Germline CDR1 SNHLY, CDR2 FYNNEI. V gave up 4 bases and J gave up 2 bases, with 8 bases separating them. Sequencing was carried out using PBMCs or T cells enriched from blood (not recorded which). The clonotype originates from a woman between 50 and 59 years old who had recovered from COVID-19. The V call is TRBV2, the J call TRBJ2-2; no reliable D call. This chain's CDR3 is CASSAPYNTGELFF. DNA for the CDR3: TGTGCCAGCAGTGCCCCCTACAACACCGGGGAGCTGTTTTTT.